The sequence of this T cell receptor beta chain was determined in a study of cytomegalovirus exposure and HLA in healthy donors (dated by TCRdb to 2016 to 2017). As for the study more broadly: According to a later analysis, the approximately 120 validation repertoires were produced on the same platform as the 700 or so repertoires of the first cohort. The study combined high-throughput TCR immunosequencing, statistical association of individual TCRs with disease status, and machine learning to predict cytomegalovirus infection status. Along with the 666-subject first cohort, a separate validation cohort of over 90 different subjects was used. The study aimed to test whether cataloging public T cell receptors could reveal signatures of past pathogen exposure.

Library preparation was by the immunoSEQ multiplex PCR assay. Per the original workflow: A statistical classification framework was developed to diagnose cytomegalovirus status using the catalog of TCR beta chain sequences. The clones in this table, taken by TCRdb from immuneACCESS, are in-frame only. Not every clone is retained; where verified, under half of the shortfall comes from an unresolved V gene, and the cause of the rest is unknown. Clone size and the V and J calls come from that table; the DNA yielded D and trimming. The sample records about 57,000 clones, over 85% of which are singletons. The ten largest clones capture roughly 6% of the sample. Broad study findings and their caveats: Of the cluster scores, around 95% were above 0 in a later analysis, which found that TCRs clustered in the first cohort also tended to co-occur in the roughly 130 validation repertoires. A later analysis lacked HLA typing for the validation cohort, so it scored co-occurrence in that cohort across all 110 or so repertoires. In vitro tests confirmed that a few of the cytomegalovirus-associated TCR beta chains recognize cytomegalovirus antigens. Across donors, most TCR sequences were observed very rarely, whereas some public TCRs were present in many individuals. Cytomegalovirus status was reported to be diagnosed by the classifier with high specificity and sensitivity in both the original and validation cohorts. A total of fewer than 200 TCR beta chains were listed by the study as associated with cytomegalovirus. The authors suggested that the approach could potentially be extended to other disease states and immunological phenotypes.

This clone turned up a few times. The clone's antigen remains unknown. No quality values exist for individual bases; no much larger clone is one base distant. Donors formed part of the validation cohort, which comprised 120 subjects and was distinct from the first cohort of under 800 subjects. CDR3 length: 16 amino acids, cysteine to phenylalanine. Only the CDR3 DNA is retained, 48 bases long and in frame from the first base. In the germline V gene (reference sequence), CDR1 corresponds to LNHNV and CDR2 to YYDKDF. V is shortened by 2 bases, J by 7 bases, and the region joining them spans 18 bases. The specimen was PBMCs. The receptor's source is a woman under 30 in good health and CMV-seronegative. The rearranged segments are TRBV15 and TRBJ2-1, with no D gene named confidently. The sequenced DNA: TGTGCCACCAGCAGAAATCTAGAGCCTCCCTCGAATGAGCAGTTCTTC. Its protein is CATSRNLEPPSNEQFF.